This T cell receptor (beta chain) was sequenced during a study of blood T cell repertoires in COVID-19. Some clones are missing from TCRdb's copy, which holds only in-frame ones; the method was immunoSEQ multiplex PCR. In the table there are 110,000 to 150,000 clones, approximately 80% of which are singletons. The ends lost 0 bases at V and 3 bases at J; junction bases unmatched: 1. The CDR3 has 14 amino acids. Germline V gene data show CDR1 as MGHDK and CDR2 as SYGVNS. This TCR was sampled from a human donor in a cohort sampled during active COVID-19. This chain links TRBV25-1 with TRBJ1-1; 7 bases align to TRBD1. Sequencing used peripheral blood. In nucleotides, the CDR3 is TGTGCCAGCAGTGAATATCAGGGGGACACTGAAGCTTTCTTT. Its protein is CASSEYQGDTEAFF.